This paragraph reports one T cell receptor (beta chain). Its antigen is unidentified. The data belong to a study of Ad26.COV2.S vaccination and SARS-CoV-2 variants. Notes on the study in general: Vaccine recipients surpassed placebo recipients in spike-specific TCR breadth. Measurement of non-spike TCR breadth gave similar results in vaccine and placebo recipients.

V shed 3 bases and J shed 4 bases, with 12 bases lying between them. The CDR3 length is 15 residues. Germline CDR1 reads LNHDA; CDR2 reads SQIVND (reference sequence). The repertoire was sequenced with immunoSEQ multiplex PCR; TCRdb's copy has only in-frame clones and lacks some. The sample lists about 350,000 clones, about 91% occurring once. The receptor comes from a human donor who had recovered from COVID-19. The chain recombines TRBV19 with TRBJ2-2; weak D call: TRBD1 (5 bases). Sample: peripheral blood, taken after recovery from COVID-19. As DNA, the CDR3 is TGTGCCAGTAGTATCGGCAGGGTGGCCACCGGGGAGCTGTTTTTT. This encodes CASSIGRVATGELFF.